The entry below gives a single TCR beta chain sequence along with its context. No antigen is known for it. A read error may account for a junction end that differs from germline. The sample originates from a study of blood T cells in healthy people across ages. The second PCR ran about 6 to 11 cycles with a sample-barcoded 5' primer and J-beta primers. Each cDNA molecule received a tag from a template-switch adaptor that had 12 random nucleotides. TCRdb recomputed calls from the 5' RACE reads with MiXCR, one row per CDR3 protein. The sample has approximately 1,700,000 distinct CDR3 sequences, more than 35% seen once. CDR1 is MNHNS and CDR2 is SASEGT in the germline V gene. The CDR3 consists of 15 residues. Overall study results and limits: While age rose, TCR beta diversity per million T cells dropped in a roughly linear way. Donor CMV status was unknown, possibly confounding expanded clonotype changes.

The genes are TRBV6-1 and TRBJ2-6; 7 bases fit TRBD2. Sequenced sample: blood. The clonotype originates from a human donor in good health. The CDR3 DNA is TGTGCCAGCAGTGTGGGGGGGACTGGGGTCAACGTCCTGACTTTC. Encoded protein: CASSVGGTGVNVLTF.